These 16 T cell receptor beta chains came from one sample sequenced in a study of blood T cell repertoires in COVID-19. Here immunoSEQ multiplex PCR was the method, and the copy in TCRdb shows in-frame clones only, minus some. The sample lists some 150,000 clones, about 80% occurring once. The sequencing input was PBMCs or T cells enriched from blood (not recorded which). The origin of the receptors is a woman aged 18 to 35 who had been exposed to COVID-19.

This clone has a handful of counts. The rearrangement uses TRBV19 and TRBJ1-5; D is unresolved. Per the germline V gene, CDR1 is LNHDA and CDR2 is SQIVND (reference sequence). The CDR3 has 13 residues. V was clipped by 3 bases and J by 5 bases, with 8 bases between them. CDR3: CASSIYSYQPQHF. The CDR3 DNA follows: TGTGCCAGTAGTATCTACAGCTATCAGCCCCAGCATTTT.

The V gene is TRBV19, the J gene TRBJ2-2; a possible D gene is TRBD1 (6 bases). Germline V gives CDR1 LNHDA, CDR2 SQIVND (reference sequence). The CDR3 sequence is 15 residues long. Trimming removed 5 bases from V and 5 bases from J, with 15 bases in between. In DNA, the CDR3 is TGTGCCAGTAGTCATACGGGACACCCTACCGGGGAGCTGTTTTTT. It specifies CASSHTGHPTGELFF.

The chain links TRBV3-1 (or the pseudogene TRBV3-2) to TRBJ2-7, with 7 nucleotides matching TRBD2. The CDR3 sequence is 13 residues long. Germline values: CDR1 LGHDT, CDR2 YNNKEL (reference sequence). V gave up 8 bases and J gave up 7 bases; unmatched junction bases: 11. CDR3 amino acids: CASGLVSVREQYF. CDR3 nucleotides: TGTGCCAGCGGACTAGTTTCGGTTAGGGAGCAGTACTTC.

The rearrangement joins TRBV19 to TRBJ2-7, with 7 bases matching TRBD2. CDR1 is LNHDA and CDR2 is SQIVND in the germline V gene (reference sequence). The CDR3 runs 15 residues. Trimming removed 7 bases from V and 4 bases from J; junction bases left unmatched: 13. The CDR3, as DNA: TGTGCCAGTACCCCGGCTGGCGGGGGAATGTACGAGCAGTACTTC. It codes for CASTPAGGGMYEQYF.

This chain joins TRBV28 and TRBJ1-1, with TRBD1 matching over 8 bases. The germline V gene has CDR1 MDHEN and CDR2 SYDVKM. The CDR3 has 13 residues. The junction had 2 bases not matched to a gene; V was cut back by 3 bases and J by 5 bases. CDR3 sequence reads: CASSFQGATEAFF. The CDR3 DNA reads TGTGCCAGCAGTTTTCAGGGGGCGACTGAAGCTTTCTTT.

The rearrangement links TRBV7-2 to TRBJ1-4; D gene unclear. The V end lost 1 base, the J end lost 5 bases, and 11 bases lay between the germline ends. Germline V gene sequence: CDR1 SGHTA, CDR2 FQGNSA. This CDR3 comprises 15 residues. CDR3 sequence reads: CASSLGGLRNEKLFF. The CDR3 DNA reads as TGTGCCAGCAGCTTAGGTGGGCTGAGAAATGAAAAACTGTTTTTT.

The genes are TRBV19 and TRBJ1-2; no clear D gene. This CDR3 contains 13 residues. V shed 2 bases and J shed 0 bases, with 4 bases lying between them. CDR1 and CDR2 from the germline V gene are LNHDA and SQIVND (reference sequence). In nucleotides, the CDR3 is TGTGCCAGTAGTATACGGGCTAACTATGGCTACACCTTC. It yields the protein CASSIRANYGYTF.

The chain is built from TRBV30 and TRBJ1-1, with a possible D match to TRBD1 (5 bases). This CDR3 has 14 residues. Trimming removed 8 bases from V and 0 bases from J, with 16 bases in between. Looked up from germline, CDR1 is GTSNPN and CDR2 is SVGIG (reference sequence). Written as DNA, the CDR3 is TGTGCCGGGACCCAAAGACACATGAACACTGAAGCTTTCTTT. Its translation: CAGTQRHMNTEAFF. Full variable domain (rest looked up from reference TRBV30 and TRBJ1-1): SQTIHQWPATLVQPVGSPLSLECTVEGTSNPNLYWYRQAAGRGLQLLFYSVGIGQISSEVPQNLSASRPQDRQFILSSKKLLLSDSGFYLCAGTQRHMNTEAFFGQGTRLTVV.

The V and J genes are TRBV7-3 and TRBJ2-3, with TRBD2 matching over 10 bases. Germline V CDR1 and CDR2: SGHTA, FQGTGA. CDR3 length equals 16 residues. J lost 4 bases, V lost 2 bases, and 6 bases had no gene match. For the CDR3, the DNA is TGTGCCAGCAGCTTACGAGCGGGAGGGCCAGCAGATACGCAGTATTTT. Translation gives CASSLRAGGPADTQYF.

The CDR3 DNA sequence: TGTGCTAGTGGTTTAAGCGGATCCTACGAGCAGTACTTC. Its translation: CASGLSGSYEQYF. The rearrangement links TRBV12-5 to TRBJ2-7, with TRBD2 as a possible D gene (5 bases). Germline V gives CDR1 LGHNT, CDR2 FRNRAP. V was pared by 3 bases and J by 1 base, with 7 bases between. The CDR3 is 13 amino acids.

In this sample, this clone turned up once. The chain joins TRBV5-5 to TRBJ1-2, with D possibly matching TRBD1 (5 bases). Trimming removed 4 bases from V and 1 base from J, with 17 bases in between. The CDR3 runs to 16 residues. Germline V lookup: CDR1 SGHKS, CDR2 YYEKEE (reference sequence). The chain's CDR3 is CASSLRRDGINYGYTF. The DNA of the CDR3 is TGTGCCAGCAGCCTGAGGAGGGACGGAATTAACTATGGCTACACCTTC.

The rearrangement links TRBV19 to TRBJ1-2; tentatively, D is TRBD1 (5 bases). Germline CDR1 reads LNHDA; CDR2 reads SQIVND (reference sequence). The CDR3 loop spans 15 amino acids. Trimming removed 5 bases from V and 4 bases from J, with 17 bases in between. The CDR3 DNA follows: TGTGCCAGTAGTTCGCCCGGAGGGGCCAGCTATGGCTACACCTTC. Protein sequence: CASSSPGGASYGYTF.

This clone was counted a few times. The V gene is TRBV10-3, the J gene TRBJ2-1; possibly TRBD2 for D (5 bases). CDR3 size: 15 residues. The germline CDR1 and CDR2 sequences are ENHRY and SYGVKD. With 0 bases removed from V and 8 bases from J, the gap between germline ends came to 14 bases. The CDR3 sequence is CAISESAPERDEQFF. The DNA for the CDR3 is TGTGCCATCAGTGAGTCTGCCCCAGAGAGGGATGAGCAGTTCTTC.

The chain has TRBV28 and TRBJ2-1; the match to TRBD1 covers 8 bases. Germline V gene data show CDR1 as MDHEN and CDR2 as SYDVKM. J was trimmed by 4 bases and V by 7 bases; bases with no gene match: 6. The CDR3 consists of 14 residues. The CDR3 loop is CASKQGAIYNEQFF. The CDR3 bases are TGTGCCAGCAAGCAGGGGGCAATTTACAATGAGCAGTTCTTC. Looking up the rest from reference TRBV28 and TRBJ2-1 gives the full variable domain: DVKVTQSSRYLVKRTGEKVFLECVQDMDHENMFWYRQDPGLGLRLIYFSYDVKMKEKGDIPEGYSVSREKKERFSLILESASTNQTSMYLCASKQGAIYNEQFFGPGTRLTVL.

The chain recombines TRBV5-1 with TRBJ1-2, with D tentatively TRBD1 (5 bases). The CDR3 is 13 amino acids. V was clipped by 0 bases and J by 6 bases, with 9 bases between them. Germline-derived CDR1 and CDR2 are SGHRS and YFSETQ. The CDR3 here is CASSLEGDDGYTF. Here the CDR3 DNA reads TGCGCCAGCAGCTTGGAAGGGGATGATGGCTACACCTTC.

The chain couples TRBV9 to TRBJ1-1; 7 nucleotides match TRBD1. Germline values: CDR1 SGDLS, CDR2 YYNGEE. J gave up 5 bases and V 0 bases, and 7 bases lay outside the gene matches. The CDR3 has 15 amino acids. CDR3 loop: CASSVDGDSKTEAFF. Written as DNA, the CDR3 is TGTGCCAGCAGCGTAGATGGGGACAGTAAGACTGAAGCTTTCTTT.